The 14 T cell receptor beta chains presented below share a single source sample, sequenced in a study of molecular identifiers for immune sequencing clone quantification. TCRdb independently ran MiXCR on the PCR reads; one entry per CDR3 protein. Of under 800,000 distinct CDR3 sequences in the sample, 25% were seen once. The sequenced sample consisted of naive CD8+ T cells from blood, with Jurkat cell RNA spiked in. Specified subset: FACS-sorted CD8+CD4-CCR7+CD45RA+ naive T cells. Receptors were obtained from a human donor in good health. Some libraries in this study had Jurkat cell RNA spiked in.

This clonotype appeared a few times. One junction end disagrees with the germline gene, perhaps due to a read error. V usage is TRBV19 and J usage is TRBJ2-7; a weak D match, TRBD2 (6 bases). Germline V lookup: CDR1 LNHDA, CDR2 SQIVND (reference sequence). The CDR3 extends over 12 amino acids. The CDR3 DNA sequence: TGTGCCGGTAGCCTGCTGGGACTCGAGCAGTACTTC. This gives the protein CAGSLLGLEQYF.

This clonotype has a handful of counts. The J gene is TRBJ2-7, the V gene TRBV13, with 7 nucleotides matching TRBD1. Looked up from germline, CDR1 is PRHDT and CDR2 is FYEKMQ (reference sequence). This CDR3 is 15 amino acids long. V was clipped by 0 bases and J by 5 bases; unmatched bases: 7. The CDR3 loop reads CASSLGLRGRDEQYF. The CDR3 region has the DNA TGTGCCAGCAGCTTAGGCCTTAGGGGGCGTGACGAGCAGTACTTC.

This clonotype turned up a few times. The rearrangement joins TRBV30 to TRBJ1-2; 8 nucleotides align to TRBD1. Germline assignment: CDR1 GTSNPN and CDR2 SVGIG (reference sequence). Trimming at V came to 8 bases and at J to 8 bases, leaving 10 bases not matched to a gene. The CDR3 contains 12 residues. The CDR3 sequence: CAGQQGAEGYTF. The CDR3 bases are TGTGCCGGACAGCAGGGGGCAGAAGGCTACACCTTC.

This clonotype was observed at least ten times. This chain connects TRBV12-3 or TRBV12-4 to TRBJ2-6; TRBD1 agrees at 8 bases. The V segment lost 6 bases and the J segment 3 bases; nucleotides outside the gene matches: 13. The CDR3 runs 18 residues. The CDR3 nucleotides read TGTGCCAGCAGGGTCGTAGGGCAGGGGGCAGTTGGGGCCAACGTCCTGACTTTC. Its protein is CASRVVGQGAVGANVLTF.

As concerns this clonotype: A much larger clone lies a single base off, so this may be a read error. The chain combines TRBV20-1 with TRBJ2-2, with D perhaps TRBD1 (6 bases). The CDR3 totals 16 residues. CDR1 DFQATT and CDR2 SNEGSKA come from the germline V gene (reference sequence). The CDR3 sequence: CSARDLGTTNTGEMFF. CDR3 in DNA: TGCAGTGCTAGAGATTTAGGGACAACGAACACCGGGGAGATGTTTTTT.

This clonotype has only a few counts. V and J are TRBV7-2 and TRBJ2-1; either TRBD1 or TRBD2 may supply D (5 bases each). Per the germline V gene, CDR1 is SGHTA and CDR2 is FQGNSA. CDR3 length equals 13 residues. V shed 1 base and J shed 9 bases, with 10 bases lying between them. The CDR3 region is CASSLGGDFEQFF. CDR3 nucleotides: TGTGCCAGCAGCTTAGGAGGGGATTTTGAGCAGTTCTTC.

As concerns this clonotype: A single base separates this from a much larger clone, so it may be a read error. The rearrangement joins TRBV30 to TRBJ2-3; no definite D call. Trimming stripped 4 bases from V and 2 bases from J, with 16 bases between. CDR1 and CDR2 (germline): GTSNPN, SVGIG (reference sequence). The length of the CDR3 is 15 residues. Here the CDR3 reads CAWTDTNDPTDTQYF. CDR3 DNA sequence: TGTGCCTGGACCGATACTAACGACCCCACAGATACGCAGTATTTT.

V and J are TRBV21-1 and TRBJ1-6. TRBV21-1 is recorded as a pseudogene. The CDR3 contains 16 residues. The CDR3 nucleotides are TGTGCCAGCAGCAAACTTGGGAGGTCCTATAATTCACCCCTCCACTTT. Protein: CASSKLGRSYNSPLHF.

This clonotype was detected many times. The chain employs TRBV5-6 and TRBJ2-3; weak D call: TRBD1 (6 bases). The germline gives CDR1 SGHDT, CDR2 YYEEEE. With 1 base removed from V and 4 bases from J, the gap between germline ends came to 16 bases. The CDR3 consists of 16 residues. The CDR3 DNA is TGTGCCAGCAGCTTGCTTTCGCAGGGGACCGCAGATACGCAGTATTTT. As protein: CASSLLSQGTADTQYF.

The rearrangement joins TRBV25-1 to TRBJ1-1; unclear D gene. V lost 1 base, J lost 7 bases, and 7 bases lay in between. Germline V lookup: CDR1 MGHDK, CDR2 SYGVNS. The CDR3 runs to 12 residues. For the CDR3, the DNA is TGTGCCAGCAGTGAATCAGGCAGTGAAGCTTTCTTT. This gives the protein CASSESGSEAFF.

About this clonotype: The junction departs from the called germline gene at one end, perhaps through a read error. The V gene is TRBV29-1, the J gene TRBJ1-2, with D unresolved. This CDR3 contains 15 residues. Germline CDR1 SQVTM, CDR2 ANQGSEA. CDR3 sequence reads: CSVEVGPSANNGYTF. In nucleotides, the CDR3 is TGCAGCGTTGAAGTCGGGCCGAGTGCTAACAATGGCTACACCTTC.

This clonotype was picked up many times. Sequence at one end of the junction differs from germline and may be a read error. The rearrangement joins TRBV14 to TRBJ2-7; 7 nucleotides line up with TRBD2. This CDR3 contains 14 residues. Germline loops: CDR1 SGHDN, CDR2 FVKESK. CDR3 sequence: CASSPTGTTYEQYF. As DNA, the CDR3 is TGCGCCAGCAGCCCGACCGGGACTACCTACGAGCAGTACTTC.

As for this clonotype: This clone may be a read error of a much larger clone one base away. The CDR3 DNA reads TGTGCCAGTAGTATTGGTTCAGCCACAGATACGCAGTGTTTT. This codes for CASSIGSATDTQCF. The rearrangement uses TRBV19 and TRBJ2-3; D not certain. Germline assignment: CDR1 LNHDA and CDR2 SQIVND (reference sequence). The CDR3 runs to 14 residues.

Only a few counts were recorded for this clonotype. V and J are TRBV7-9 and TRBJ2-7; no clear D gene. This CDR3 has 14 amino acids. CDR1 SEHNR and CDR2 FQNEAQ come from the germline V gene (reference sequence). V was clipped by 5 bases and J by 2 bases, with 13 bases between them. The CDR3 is CASSQITATYEQYF. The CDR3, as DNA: TGTGCCAGCAGCCAAATCACAGCTACCTACGAGCAGTACTTC.